These 25 T cell receptor beta chains were all obtained from the same sample, sequenced in a study of T cell responses to AZD1222 COVID-19 vaccine. Only in-frame clones appear in the TCRdb table, and some are missing; sequencing was by immunoSEQ multiplex PCR. The repertoire has some 170,000 clones, approximately 90% of them found once; the top ten carry 3.5% to 5.5%. The material sequenced was peripheral blood, taken 28 days after the second dose of the MenACWY control vaccine. The source of these receptors is an adult who received the MenACWY meningococcal vaccine as a control.

The chain joins TRBV10-1 to TRBJ2-3; 7 bases align to TRBD2. Looked up from germline, CDR1 is WNHNN and CDR2 is SYGVQD (reference sequence). With V trimmed by 0 bases and J by 4 bases, 4 bases remained unmatched. The CDR3 extends over 15 amino acids. The CDR3 is CASSESGRGADTQYF. The DNA for the CDR3 is TGCGCCAGCAGTGAGTCAGGGAGGGGCGCAGATACGCAGTATTTT.

This chain joins TRBV28 and TRBJ1-5; TRBD1 might be the D (6 bases). The V gene's germline CDR1 is MDHEN and CDR2 SYDVKM. V lost 7 bases, J lost 3 bases, and 16 bases lay in between. CDR3 length: 15 amino acids. This CDR3 is CASTQPGAVNQPQHF. The CDR3 nucleotides are TGTGCCAGCACCCAACCGGGGGCCGTCAATCAGCCCCAGCATTTT.

This CDR3 reads CASSFRTGNQPQHF. CDR3 in DNA: TGTGCCAGCAGTTTCCGAACTGGAAATCAGCCCCAGCATTTT. This chain links TRBV28 with TRBJ1-5; unclear D gene. This CDR3 contains 14 residues. CDR1 and CDR2 (germline): MDHEN, SYDVKM. V dropped 3 bases and J dropped 4 bases, with 10 bases sitting between them. Together with reference TRBV28 and TRBJ1-5, the CDR3 gives the full variable domain: DVKVTQSSRYLVKRTGEKVFLECVQDMDHENMFWYRQDPGLGLRLIYFSYDVKMKEKGDIPEGYSVSREKKERFSLILESASTNQTSMYLCASSFRTGNQPQHFGDGTRLSIL.

The rearrangement joins TRBV28 to TRBJ2-1, with 11 bases identical to TRBD2. Losses at the gene ends were 7 bases for V and 5 bases for J; bases not matched to a gene: 7. This CDR3 is 15 amino acids long. Germline V gives CDR1 MDHEN, CDR2 SYDVKM. The CDR3 spells CASTPTSGADNEQFF. CDR3 DNA: TGTGCCAGCACCCCGACTAGCGGGGCGGACAATGAGCAGTTCTTC.

The CDR3 sequence: CASSPPPPQHNYGYTF. CDR3 coding DNA: TGTGCCAGCTCACCACCGCCCCCACAGCATAACTATGGCTACACCTTC. J is TRBJ1-2 and V is TRBV18, with D hard to call. The CDR3 is made up of 16 amino acids. Germline assignment: CDR1 KGHSH and CDR2 LQKENI. Trimming stripped 0 bases from V and 1 base from J, with 12 bases between.

The CDR3 loop reads CASQDGGLIYEQYF. In nucleotides, the CDR3 is TGTGCCAGCCAGGATGGCGGCTTGATCTACGAGCAGTACTTC. V is TRBV28 and J is TRBJ2-7, with D unclear. The ends were cut back, 8 bases at V and 3 bases at J, with 17 bases in the middle. The germline V gene encodes CDR1 MDHEN and CDR2 SYDVKM. CDR3 length: 14 amino acids.

The chain links TRBV11-3 to TRBJ2-3, with D perhaps matching TRBD1 (6 bases). Germline loops: CDR1 SGHNT, CDR2 YENEEA. V lost 1 base to trimming and J lost 4 bases, with 12 bases between them. This CDR3 has 15 residues. The CDR3 DNA is TGTGCCAGCAGCTTAGGGGTTGGGGGCCCAGATACGCAGTATTTT. It encodes CASSLGVGGPDTQYF.

This clone showed up just a few times. The chain carries TRBV29-1 and TRBJ2-7, with 9 bases lining up with TRBD2. V was pared by 4 bases and J by 6 bases, with 7 bases of the junction left unmatched. This CDR3 is 13 amino acids long. Germline V CDR1 and CDR2: SQVTM, ANQGSEA. CDR3 nucleotides: TGCAGCGTTGCGAATAGCGGGAGTGGCGAGCAGTACTTC. It specifies CSVANSGSGEQYF.

This rearrangement joins TRBV10-3 to TRBJ2-7; the D gene is possibly TRBD1 (9 bases). The CDR3 extends over 16 amino acids. Trimming cost V 10 bases and J 2 bases, with 24 bases left between them. CDR1 and CDR2 from the germline V gene are ENHRY and SYGVKD. The CDR3 spells CATGGGQGSNPYEQYF. DNA for the CDR3: TGTGCCACCGGGGGGGGACAGGGATCGAACCCCTACGAGCAGTACTTC.

The rearrangement uses TRBV6-2 or TRBV6-3 and TRBJ2-3; 13 bases agree with TRBD2. The V segment lost 2 bases and the J segment 6 bases; nucleotides outside the gene matches: 2. This CDR3 contains 15 residues. Germline lookup yields CDR1 MNHEY and CDR2 SVGEGT. The CDR3 is CASSYGLAGADTQYF. CDR3 coding DNA: TGTGCCAGCAGTTACGGACTAGCGGGAGCTGATACGCAGTATTTT.

The gene calls are TRBV5-1 and TRBJ1-4; weak D call: TRBD1 (6 bases). This CDR3 has 15 residues. V lost 2 bases and J 3 bases, leaving 11 bases between the germline ends. CDR1 and CDR2 (germline): SGHRS, YFSETQ. CDR3 sequence (DNA): TGCGCCAGCAGCTTCCAGGGGAGTCCTAATGAAAAACTGTTTTTT. This translates into CASSFQGSPNEKLFF.

Here the CDR3 reads CSVEEQGSGGYTF. CDR3 nucleotide sequence: TGCAGCGTTGAAGAACAGGGTTCGGGAGGCTACACCTTC. The gene calls are TRBV29-1 and TRBJ1-2; tentatively, D is TRBD1 (6 bases). Germline values: CDR1 SQVTM, CDR2 ANQGSEA. The CDR3 is 13 amino acids. With 0 bases removed from V and 8 bases from J, the gap between germline ends came to 13 bases.

The table lists this clone with a few counts. The chain carries TRBV12-5 and TRBJ2-7, with unresolved D. Trimming took off 0 bases at V and 3 bases at J, with 24 bases between the two ends. In germline, CDR1 is LGHNT, CDR2 FRNRAP. The length of the CDR3 is 19 residues. The DNA for the CDR3 is TGTGCTAGTGGTTTGGTGCCGAGGCCCCCACTCCCGTGGAACTACGAGCAGTACTTC. Its protein is CASGLVPRPPLPWNYEQYF.

CDR3 region: CASSLVPMNTEAFF. The CDR3 bases are TGTGCCAGCAGCTTGGTACCGATGAACACTGAAGCTTTCTTT. The chain employs TRBV5-4 and TRBJ1-1, with D unclear. CDR1 and CDR2 (germline): SGHNT, YYREEE (reference sequence). This CDR3 comprises 14 residues. V was pared by 0 bases and J by 0 bases, with 6 bases between.

The rearrangement links TRBV19 to TRBJ1-5; weak D call: TRBD1 (6 bases). V was cut by 5 bases and J by 2 bases, with 13 bases left in between. Germline CDR1 reads LNHDA; CDR2 reads SQIVND (reference sequence). The CDR3 consists of 15 residues. Here the CDR3 reads CASSFPRGGNQPQHF. In DNA, the CDR3 is TGTGCCAGTAGTTTCCCTAGGGGGGGCAATCAGCCCCAGCATTTT.

The V and J genes are TRBV28 and TRBJ1-1; 10 bases line up with TRBD1. The CDR3 consists of 16 residues. Germline CDR1 is MDHEN and CDR2 is SYDVKM. The ends lost 4 bases at V and 5 bases at J; junction bases unmatched: 10. CDR3: CASSSPSRTGGTEAFF. CDR3 sequence (DNA): TGTGCCAGCAGTTCCCCCTCTCGGACAGGGGGAACTGAAGCTTTCTTT.

The chain has TRBV11-2 and TRBJ2-5, with 11 bases aligning to TRBD2. The CDR3 has 15 amino acids. The V segment lost 5 bases and the J segment 1 base; nucleotides outside the gene matches: 3. The germline V gene encodes CDR1 SGHAT and CDR2 FQNNGV. The CDR3 nucleotides are TGTGCCAGCAGCACTCTAGCGGGAGGCCAAGAGACCCAGTACTTC. Protein: CASSTLAGGQETQYF.

V is TRBV5-6 and J is TRBJ1-2; no clear D. V was shortened by 2 bases and J by 4 bases, with 9 bases between the two germline ends. CDR3 length: 13 amino acids. Germline CDR1 reads SGHDT; CDR2 reads YYEEEE. This CDR3 reads CASSLRDSYGYTF. The CDR3 DNA reads as TGTGCCAGCAGCTTAAGAGATTCCTATGGCTACACCTTC. Filled out from reference TRBV5-6 and TRBJ1-2, the complete variable domain reads DAGVTQSPTHLIKTRGQQVTLRCSPKSGHDTVSWYQQALGQGPQFIFQYYEEEERQRGNFPDRFSGHQFPNYSSELNVNALLLGDSALYLCASSLRDSYGYTFGSGTRLTVV.

This clone turned up a few times. The chain joins TRBV28 to TRBJ1-2, with TRBD1 matching 11 bases. CDR1 and CDR2 (germline): MDHEN, SYDVKM. The CDR3 runs 17 residues. Trimming cost V 2 bases and J 4 bases; bases outside gene matches: 9. CDR3 sequence reads: CASSLNREGTGGYGYTF. DNA of the CDR3: TGTGCCAGCAGTTTAAATAGGGAAGGGACAGGGGGCTATGGCTACACCTTC.

This clone has just one count. This chain links TRBV19 with TRBJ2-6; D call uncertain. Germline loops: CDR1 LNHDA, CDR2 SQIVND (reference sequence). The CDR3 runs 14 residues. The V gene lost 6 bases and the J gene lost 0 bases, with 6 bases spanning the gap. CDR3 DNA sequence: TGTGCCAGTAGGCTGTACTCTGGGGCCAACGTCCTGACTTTC. Residues: CASRLYSGANVLTF.

V is TRBV29-1 and J is TRBJ2-1; tentative D call: TRBD1 (6 bases). The CDR3 consists of 11 residues. V was trimmed by 6 bases and J by 10 bases, leaving 13 bases between them. Per the germline V gene, CDR1 is SQVTM and CDR2 is ANQGSEA. CDR3 sequence: CSVQLGGEQFF. The CDR3 nucleotides are TGCAGCGTCCAACTAGGGGGAGAGCAGTTCTTC.

V gene TRBV11-2 combines with J gene TRBJ1-6; D call uncertain. V lost 1 base and J lost 9, with 7 bases in between. This CDR3 comprises 13 residues. Looked up from germline, CDR1 is SGHAT and CDR2 is FQNNGV. The CDR3 DNA sequence: TGTGCCAGCAGCTTAGGGGGTGGTTCACCCCTCCACTTT. This gives the protein CASSLGGGSPLHF.

The genes are TRBV27 and TRBJ2-7, with D maybe TRBD1 (5 bases). Germline lookup yields CDR1 MNHEY and CDR2 SMNVEV (reference sequence). V was pared by 3 bases and J by 2 bases, with 14 bases between. The CDR3 sequence is 15 residues long. In nucleotides, the CDR3 is TGTGCCAGCAGTTTTCTTAAGTCAGGGACCTACGAGCAGTACTTC. Translating it yields CASSFLKSGTYEQYF.

The chain joins TRBV4-3 to TRBJ1-1; D gene uncertain. The germline gives CDR1 LGHNA, CDR2 YSLEER. The CDR3 consists of 16 residues. Deletions cut 0 bases from V and 5 bases from J, with 16 bases between. CDR3: CASSQDVGGRGTEAFF. Here the CDR3 DNA reads TGCGCCAGCAGCCAAGATGTGGGAGGGAGAGGGACTGAAGCTTTCTTT.

The chain combines TRBV29-1 with TRBJ1-1; D uncertain. V lost 8 bases and J lost 1, with 11 bases in between. This CDR3 is built from 12 residues. The germline CDR1 and CDR2 sequences are SQVTM and ANQGSEA. CDR3 sequence (DNA): TGCAGCATCGGGGATTCGAACACTGAAGCTTTCTTT. Translating it yields CSIGDSNTEAFF.